This T cell receptor (beta chain) was recorded in a study of metastatic and nonmetastatic thyroid tumors. This clone was observed many times. V lost 6 bases and J lost 2, with 17 bases in between. The germline CDR1 and CDR2 sequences are SNHLY and FYNNEI. The CDR3 has 16 amino acids. TCRdb re-analyzed the PCR reads using MiXCR. In the table there are approximately 30,000 clones, under 8% of which are singletons. No patient had received any treatment before thyroid surgery. The chain recombines TRBV2 with TRBJ2-1; TRBD2 might be the D (5 bases). The sequenced sample consisted of blood. This sequence originates from a female donor with papillary thyroid cancer or a benign thyroid nodule (not recorded which). Some clones in this sample may be carry-over from other donors' samples. CDR3: CASSKGGRSAYNEQFF. CDR3 bases: TGTGCCAGCAGCAAGGGCGGGCGCTCCGCCTACAATGAGCAGTTCTTC.